This T cell receptor beta chain was identified during a study of beta chain features in type 1 diabetes. The CDR3 consists of 13 residues. Germline V CDR1 and CDR2: KGHSH, LQKENI. V dropped 6 bases and J dropped 3 bases, with 11 bases sitting between them. General observations from the study: In comparison with healthy donors, patients had naive, central memory and Treg TCRB repertoires that appeared more similar. Individuals with type 1 diabetes displayed fewer insertions and more deletions at VDJ junctions.

Sorting with CD45RO/CCR7/CD25/CD127/CD95/CD27 yielded naive, central memory, regulatory and stem-like memory CD4+ cells. Sequenced material consisted of expressed TCRB transcripts (all of the isolated RNA was reverse transcribed). Data came from immunoSEQ multiplex PCR; TCRdb stores just in-frame clones and leaves some out. In the table there are fewer than 250,000 clones, around 14% of which are singletons. Details on this clone: Its antigen is unknown.

The chain recombines TRBV18 with TRBJ2-5; possibly TRBD1 for D (6 bases). Sequencing used naive CD4+ T cells from blood. The sequence was collected from a woman aged 40 to 49 in good health. CDR3 in amino acids: CASSRTEEETQYF. CDR3 DNA: TGTGCCAGCTCCCGGACAGAGGAAGAGACCCAGTACTTC.